One and the same sample provided the 12 T cell receptor beta chains below, sequenced in a study of CD8+ T cells in alopecia areata. RNA extraction was followed by reverse transcription into cDNA, which acted as the sequencing template. Using immunoSEQ multiplex PCR, the repertoire was profiled, and TCRdb retains in-frame clones only, with some absent. This sample carries about 180,000 clones, about 60% of them seen once, and the ten largest clones take roughly 14%. Sequenced here: CD4+ T cells sorted from blood, sampled at week 0. The origin of the receptors is a human donor with alopecia areata.

The genes are TRBV29-1 and TRBJ1-2; the D gene is possibly TRBD1 (5 bases). The CDR3 consists of 15 residues. Germline values: CDR1 SQVTM, CDR2 ANQGSEA. V was pared by 1 base and J by 6 bases, with 18 bases between. The CDR3 DNA reads TGCAGCGTTGAAGTAGACGGGGGTTATAAGGATGGCTACACCTTC. Translating gives CSVEVDGGYKDGYTF.

The chain employs TRBV2 and TRBJ2-7; D unclear. With 7 bases removed from V and 3 bases from J, the gap between germline ends came to 7 bases. Germline V gene sequence: CDR1 SNHLY, CDR2 FYNNEI. This CDR3 comprises 11 residues. The CDR3 here is CASTKGYEQYF. CDR3 nucleotides: TGTGCCAGCACGAAGGGCTACGAGCAGTACTTC.

The gene calls are TRBV20-1 and TRBJ2-7; no clear D gene. The V end lost 6 bases, the J end lost 4 bases, and 10 bases lay between the germline ends. The V gene's germline CDR1 is DFQATT and CDR2 SNEGSKA (reference sequence). The CDR3 runs 11 residues. The CDR3 loop is CSATRTYEQYF. The DNA of the CDR3 is TGCAGTGCCACAAGGACGTACGAGCAGTACTTC.

This clone was found a few times. The chain employs TRBV6-5 and TRBJ2-2; D remains unclear. The CDR3 is made up of 13 amino acids. Trimming took off 6 bases at V and 6 bases at J, with 11 bases between the two ends. Germline CDR1 reads MNHEY; CDR2 reads SVGAGI. The CDR3 sequence is CASSPVSSGELFF. The DNA for the CDR3 is TGTGCCAGCAGCCCTGTGAGCTCCGGGGAGCTGTTTTTT.

The chain couples TRBV9 to TRBJ2-2; D remains unclear. The CDR3 is made up of 15 amino acids. V was cut by 0 bases and J by 1 base, with 7 bases left in between. Germline-derived CDR1 and CDR2 are SGDLS and YYNGEE. The CDR3 DNA reads as TGTGCCAGCAGCGTAGATCCAGTGAACACCGGGGAGCTGTTTTTT. Translated, it gives CASSVDPVNTGELFF.

The CDR3 DNA follows: TGTGCCAGCAGCTTAGCGGAGGCAGTCGAGCAGTACTTC. Translated: CASSLAEAVEQYF. The rearrangement uses TRBV7-9 and TRBJ2-7; a possible D gene is TRBD2 (5 bases). Germline CDR1 is SEHNR and CDR2 is FQNEAQ (reference sequence). Trimming took off 0 bases at V and 6 bases at J, with 9 bases between the two ends. There are 13 residues in the CDR3.

The V and J genes are TRBV30 and TRBJ1-5, with TRBD1 as a possible D gene (6 bases). CDR3 length equals 13 residues. Trimming shortened V by 2 bases and J by 4 bases, and 9 bases separated the two germline ends. The germline CDR1 and CDR2 sequences are GTSNPN and SVGIG (reference sequence). The CDR3 here is CAWSKTGNQPQHF. The CDR3 DNA reads TGTGCCTGGAGTAAGACAGGAAATCAGCCCCAGCATTTT.

The rearrangement joins TRBV6-6 to TRBJ1-5, with D unclear. V was pared by 6 bases and J by 2 bases, with 11 bases between. CDR1 is MNHNY and CDR2 is SVGAGI in the germline V gene (reference sequence). The CDR3 has 14 residues. CDR3: CASSVQTGNQPQHF. As DNA, the CDR3 is TGTGCCAGCAGCGTTCAAACGGGCAATCAGCCCCAGCATTTT.

This clone has just one count. CDR3 bases: TGCAGCACTTCCCGGGACATTAGCACAGATACGCAGTATTTT. This encodes CSTSRDISTDTQYF. The chain is built from TRBV29-1 and TRBJ2-3, with D maybe TRBD1 (6 bases). Germline assignment: CDR1 SQVTM and CDR2 ANQGSEA. Trimming took 8 bases from V and 0 from J, leaving 15 bases between them. This CDR3 has 14 residues.

The genes are TRBV27 and TRBJ2-3; D remains ambiguous. The CDR3 runs 14 residues. V was shortened by 8 bases and J by 1 base, with 13 bases between the two germline ends. Germline assignment: CDR1 MNHEY and CDR2 SMNVEV (reference sequence). In nucleotides, the CDR3 is TGTGCCAGCGGCCAAAGGGTTGGCACAGATACGCAGTATTTT. Its translation is CASGQRVGTDTQYF.

CDR3 nucleotide sequence: TGTGCCAGCACAGGGACCTACAATGAGCAGTTCTTC. This sequence encodes CASTGTYNEQFF. This rearrangement joins TRBV28 to TRBJ2-1; D perhaps matches TRBD1 (5 bases). Germline V gene sequence: CDR1 MDHEN, CDR2 SYDVKM. The CDR3 has 12 amino acids. Deletions cut 7 bases from V and 2 bases from J, with 6 bases between.

The rearrangement uses TRBV4-2 and TRBJ1-2; no firm D call. Deletions cut 0 bases from V and 7 bases from J, with 15 bases between. Germline CDR1 is LGHNA and CDR2 is YNFKEQ. CDR3 length equals 15 residues. This CDR3 reads CASSQDRRGRSGYTF. CDR3 in DNA: TGTGCCAGCAGCCAAGATCGAAGAGGGAGGTCTGGCTACACCTTC.